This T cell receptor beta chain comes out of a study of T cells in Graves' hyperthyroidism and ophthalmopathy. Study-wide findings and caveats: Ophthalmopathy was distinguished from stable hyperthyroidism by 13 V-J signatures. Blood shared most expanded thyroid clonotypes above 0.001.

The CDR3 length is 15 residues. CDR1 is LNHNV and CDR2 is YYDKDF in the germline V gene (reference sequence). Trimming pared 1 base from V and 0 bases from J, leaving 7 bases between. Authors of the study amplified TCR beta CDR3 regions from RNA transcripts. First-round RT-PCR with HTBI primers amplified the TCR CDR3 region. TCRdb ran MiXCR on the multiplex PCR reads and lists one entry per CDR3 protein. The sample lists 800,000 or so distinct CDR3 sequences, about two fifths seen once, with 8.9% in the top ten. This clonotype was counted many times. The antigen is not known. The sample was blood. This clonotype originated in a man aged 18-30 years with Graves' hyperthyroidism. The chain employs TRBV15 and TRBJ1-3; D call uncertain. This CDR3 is CATSRAQDSGNTIYF. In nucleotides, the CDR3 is TGTGCCACCAGCAGAGCTCAGGACTCTGGAAACACCATATATTTT. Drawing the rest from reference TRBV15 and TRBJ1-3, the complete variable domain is DAMVIQNPRYQVTQFGKPVTLSCSQTLNHNVMYWYQQKSSQAPKLLFHYYDKDFNNEADTPDNFQSRRPNTSFCFLDIRSPGLGDTAMYLCATSRAQDSGNTIYFGEGSWLTVV.